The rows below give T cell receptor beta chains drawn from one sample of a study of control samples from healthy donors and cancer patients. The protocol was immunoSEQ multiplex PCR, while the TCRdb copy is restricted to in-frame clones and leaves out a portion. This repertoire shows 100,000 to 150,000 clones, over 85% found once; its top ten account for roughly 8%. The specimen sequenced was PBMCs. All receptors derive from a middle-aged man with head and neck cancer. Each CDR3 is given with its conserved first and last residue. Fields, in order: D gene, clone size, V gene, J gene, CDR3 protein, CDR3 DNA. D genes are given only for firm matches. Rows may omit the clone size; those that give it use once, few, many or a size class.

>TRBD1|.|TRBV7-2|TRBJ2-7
CASSTGTAYYEQYF
TGTGCCAGCAGCACCGGGACAGCCTACTACGAGCAGTACTTC
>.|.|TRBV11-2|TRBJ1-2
CASSLDPDLYGYTF
TGTGCCAGCAGCTTAGATCCCGACCTTTATGGCTACACCTTC
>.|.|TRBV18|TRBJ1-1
CASSPPPGWTEAFF
TGTGCCAGCTCACCACCCCCAGGGTGGACTGAAGCTTTCTTT
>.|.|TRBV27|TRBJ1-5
CASSWGLNQPQHF
TGTGCGTCCTCATGGGGGCTCAATCAGCCCCAGCATTTT
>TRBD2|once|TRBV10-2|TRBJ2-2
CASSGTSGRAVGELFF
TGCGCCAGCAGTGGGACTAGCGGGAGGGCCGTCGGGGAGCTGTTTTTT
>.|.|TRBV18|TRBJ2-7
CASSPMDSYEQYF
TGTGCCAGCTCACCGATGGACTCCTACGAGCAGTACTTC
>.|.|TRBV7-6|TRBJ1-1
CASSLDKNTEAFF
TGTGCCAGCAGCTTAGACAAGAACACTGAAGCTTTCTTT
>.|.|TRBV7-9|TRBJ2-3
CASSLDSWADTQYF
TGTGCCAGCAGCTTAGATTCCTGGGCAGATACGCAGTATTTT
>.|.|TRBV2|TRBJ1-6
CASSEGGSSYNSPLHF
TGTGCCAGCAGTGAGGGAGGGAGCTCCTATAATTCACCCCTCCACTTT
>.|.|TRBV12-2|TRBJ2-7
CASRLGGQPDLSYEQYF
TGTGCAAGTCGCTTAGGGGGACAGCCAGATCTTAGCTACGAGCAGTACTTC
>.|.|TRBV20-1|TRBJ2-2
CSASSPTRNTGELFF
TGCAGTGCTAGTTCGCCCACAAGGAACACCGGGGAGCTGTTTTTT
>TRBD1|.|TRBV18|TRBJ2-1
CASSPPLGQGVNEQFF
TGTGCCAGCTCACCCCCCTTGGGACAGGGGGTAAATGAGCAGTTCTTC
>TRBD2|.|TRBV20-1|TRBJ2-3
CSASSPIERGASTDTQYF
TGCAGTGCTAGTAGCCCGATAGAGCGGGGGGCCTCTACAGATACGCAGTATTTT